What follows are 23 T cell receptor beta chains derived from one specimen sequenced in a study of spatial heterogeneity in lung cancer. TCRdb ran MiXCR on the 5' RACE reads and lists one entry per CDR3 protein. The sample holds approximately 30,000 distinct CDR3 sequences, 10% seen once. Time point defined: blood at routine non-recurrence follow-up after resection. The sample was PBMCs, taken at follow-up. These receptors were collected from a female donor with early-stage non-small cell lung cancer.

This rearrangement joins TRBV7-2 to TRBJ2-1, with TRBD2 matching over 9 bases. The CDR3 spans 16 residues. Germline assignment: CDR1 SGHTA and CDR2 FQGNSA. V gave up 1 base and J gave up 7 bases; unmatched junction bases: 8. The CDR3 spells CASSLVGTSMGNEQFF. CDR3 DNA sequence: TGTGCCAGCAGCTTAGTCGGGACTAGCATGGGGAATGAGCAGTTCTTC.

In its sample, this clonotype was seen many times. The rearrangement joins TRBV29-1 to TRBJ1-2; D unresolved. The CDR3 has 12 amino acids. V gave up 4 bases and J gave up 9 bases, with 15 bases separating them. Germline CDR1 SQVTM, CDR2 ANQGSEA. The DNA for the CDR3 is TGCAGCGTTGTCTCCGGGGAGGTGAGCTACACCTTC. Translated, it gives CSVVSGEVSYTF.

There are many counts of this clonotype. The V and J genes are TRBV6-5 and TRBJ2-5, with TRBD2 identical over 7 bases. V was pared by 6 bases and J by 5 bases, with 6 bases of the junction left unmatched. The CDR3 is made up of 13 amino acids. In germline, CDR1 is MNHEY, CDR2 SVGAGI. CDR3 bases: TGTGCCAGCAGCCCGACTAGCACGGAGACCCAGTACTTC. Amino acids: CASSPTSTETQYF.

This clonotype has at least ten counts. V is TRBV18 and J is TRBJ2-3; the D is unclear. CDR3 length: 16 amino acids. CDR1 is KGHSH and CDR2 is LQKENI in the germline V gene. V was trimmed by 4 bases and J by 0 bases, leaving 14 bases between them. CDR3 sequence: CASSLRSDLSTDTQYF. The CDR3 DNA follows: TGTGCCAGCTCACTTAGGTCAGATCTTAGCACAGATACGCAGTATTTT.

The V and J genes are TRBV20-1 and TRBJ1-2; tentative D call: TRBD1 (5 bases). This CDR3 has 12 residues. Germline V gene sequence: CDR1 DFQATT, CDR2 SNEGSKA (reference sequence). Trimming took off 0 bases at V and 8 bases at J, with 10 bases between the two ends. CDR3 sequence (DNA): TGCAGTGCTAGAGAAGCGCGGGGGGGCTACACCTTC. As protein: CSAREARGGYTF.

This clonotype has a single count. The genes are TRBV6-5 and TRBJ2-1; D possibly corresponds to TRBD1 (6 bases). This CDR3 has 15 amino acids. V lost 2 bases to trimming and J lost 7 bases, with 15 bases between them. CDR1 is MNHEY, CDR2 SVGAGI, per germline. CDR3 region: CASSYRPMQGNEQFF. Here the CDR3 DNA reads TGTGCCAGCAGTTACCGCCCTATGCAGGGGAATGAGCAGTTCTTC.

The chain uses TRBV7-9 and TRBJ2-7, with D tentatively TRBD1 (5 bases). The CDR3 runs 12 residues. Germline CDR1 reads SEHNR; CDR2 reads FQNEAQ (reference sequence). V dropped 5 bases and J dropped 4 bases, with 9 bases sitting between them. The CDR3 spells CASSLRDYEQYF. The CDR3 nucleotides are TGTGCCAGCAGCCTCAGGGATTACGAGCAGTACTTC.

The chain is built from TRBV7-2 and TRBJ2-1; the D gene is possibly TRBD2 (6 bases). The CDR3 spans 15 residues. The V end was cut by 5 bases, the J end by 6 bases, with 17 bases between. The germline gives CDR1 SGHTA, CDR2 FQGNSA. As DNA, the CDR3 is TGTGCCAGCAGCGGGGTTGGGGGACTGATCAATGAGCAGTTCTTC. Amino acid sequence: CASSGVGGLINEQFF.

This clonotype was detected only a few times. V is TRBV20-1 and J is TRBJ2-1; 12 bases map to TRBD2. Germline V CDR1 and CDR2: DFQATT, SNEGSKA (reference sequence). The CDR3 has 15 amino acids. The V and J ends lost 1 base and 9 bases, in that order; junction bases with no gene match: 7. As DNA, the CDR3 is TGCAGTGCTAGAGGTCCTAGCGGGGGGGCCGGTGAGCAGTTCTTC. It specifies CSARGPSGGAGEQFF.

The chain has TRBV7-2 and TRBJ2-1; 7 bases align to TRBD2. In germline, CDR1 is SGHTA, CDR2 FQGNSA. J was trimmed by 7 bases and V by 3 bases; bases with no gene match: 6. The CDR3 sequence is 14 residues long. CDR3 DNA sequence: TGTGCCAGCAGCTTTCCGGGGGGTCCGAATGAGCAGTTCTTC. This translates into CASSFPGGPNEQFF.

The J gene is TRBJ2-2, the V gene TRBV28, with 8 bases that match TRBD2. The germline CDR1 and CDR2 sequences are MDHEN and SYDVKM. The CDR3 length is 14 residues. V was pared by 7 bases and J by 6 bases, with 7 bases of the junction left unmatched. The CDR3 nucleotides read TGTGCCAGCACCCTTCGGGGGGGCGCCGGGGAGCTGTTTTTT. As protein: CASTLRGGAGELFF.

As concerns this clonotype: A much larger clone lies one base from this, so it may be a read error. The chain carries TRBV6-6 and TRBJ2-2; TRBD2 is a possible D gene (6 bases). V lost 3 bases and J lost 7, with 9 bases in between. The CDR3 covers 13 residues. CDR1 and CDR2 (germline): MNHNY, SVGAGI (reference sequence). CDR3 amino acids: CASSYGGSGELFF. DNA of the CDR3: TGTGCCAGCAGTTATGGAGGGAGCGGGGAGCTGTTTTTT.

This chain's CDR3 is CASSTRQGDTEAFF. CDR3 DNA sequence: TGCGCCAGCAGCACACGACAGGGGGACACTGAAGCTTTCTTT. The chain combines TRBV4-1 with TRBJ1-1; 9 nucleotides agree with TRBD1. V gave up 5 bases and J gave up 3 bases; unmatched junction bases: 4. The CDR3 is made up of 14 amino acids. Germline CDR1 reads MGHRA; CDR2 reads YSYEKL.

This chain connects TRBV29-1 to TRBJ1-1, with D maybe TRBD1 (6 bases). V was trimmed by 4 bases and J by 2 bases, leaving 14 bases between them. The germline CDR1 and CDR2 sequences are SQVTM and ANQGSEA. The CDR3 runs 14 residues. CDR3 DNA: TGCAGCGTTGGAGGGGGGGAAGGTAACACTGAAGCTTTCTTT. It yields the protein CSVGGGEGNTEAFF.

Comments on this clonotype: This may come from a read error, since a much larger clone is one base off. V and J are TRBV7-2 and TRBJ2-2, with D possibly matching TRBD2 (6 bases). CDR1 and CDR2 from the germline V gene are SGHTA and FQGNSA. V was clipped by 6 bases and J by 6 bases, with 14 bases between them. There are 14 residues in the CDR3. CDR3 sequence: CASSSGINSGELFF. CDR3 nucleotide sequence: TGTGCCAGCAGTAGCGGAATCAACTCCGGGGAGCTGTTTTTT.

This clonotype was counted at least ten times. The rearrangement joins TRBV5-1 to TRBJ2-3; perhaps TRBD2 as D (6 bases). This CDR3 is built from 14 residues. Trimming removed 4 bases from V and 1 base from J, with 10 bases in between. In germline, CDR1 is SGHRS, CDR2 YFSETQ. CDR3 coding DNA: TGCGCCAGCAGCCCATCTAGCGGCACAGATACGCAGTATTTT. This codes for CASSPSSGTDTQYF.

The rearrangement links TRBV20-1 to TRBJ2-3, with D perhaps matching TRBD2 (5 bases). Germline V gene lookup returns CDR1 DFQATT and CDR2 SNEGSKA (reference sequence). Trimming pared 5 bases from V and 0 bases from J, leaving 12 bases between. CDR3 length: 14 residues. The CDR3 nucleotides read TGCAGTGCTGCCCGGGGAGTTAGCACAGATACGCAGTATTTT. This translates into CSAARGVSTDTQYF.

This clonotype was found a few times. V usage is TRBV3-1 and J usage is TRBJ2-1, with a weak D call TRBD2 (7 bases). Germline CDR1 reads LGHDT; CDR2 reads YNNKEL (reference sequence). Deletions cut 4 bases from V and 6 bases from J, with 19 bases between. The CDR3 extends over 16 amino acids. The CDR3: CASSREWGGPGNEQFF. The DNA for the CDR3 is TGTGCCAGCAGCCGAGAATGGGGGGGGCCGGGCAATGAGCAGTTCTTC.

The V gene is TRBV27, the J gene TRBJ2-5; D gene ambiguous. CDR1 MNHEY and CDR2 SMNVEV come from the germline V gene (reference sequence). Trimming cost V 0 bases and J 2 bases, with 10 bases left between them. This CDR3 comprises 15 residues. The CDR3 DNA reads as TGTGCCAGCAGTTTATCGACGACAACGCAAGAGACCCAGTACTTC. It codes for CASSLSTTTQETQYF.

A few counts support this clonotype. J is TRBJ2-6 and V is TRBV6-5; D call uncertain. Germline CDR1 and CDR2: MNHEY and SVGAGI. The CDR3 consists of 17 residues. V lost 0 bases and J 0 bases, leaving 9 bases between the germline ends. The CDR3 here is CASSYSSAPSGANVLTF. Written as DNA, the CDR3 is TGTGCCAGCAGTTACTCGAGTGCCCCCTCTGGGGCCAACGTCCTGACTTTC.

This clonotype was detected only a few times. The V call is TRBV5-8, the J call TRBJ1-4; D is unclear. V lost 1 base and J 8 bases, leaving 6 bases between the germline ends. The CDR3 is made up of 12 amino acids. The V gene's germline CDR1 is SGHTS and CDR2 YDEGEE. CDR3 bases: TGTGCCAGCAGCTTGTTGGAAGAAAAACTGTTTTTT. Its translation: CASSLLEEKLFF. The entire variable domain, with the rest obtained from reference TRBV5-8 and TRBJ1-4, is as follows: EAGVTQSPTHLIKTRGQQATLRCSPISGHTSVYWYQQALGLGLQFLLWYDEGEERNRGNFPPRFSGRQFPNYSSELNVNALELEDSALYLCASSLLEEKLFFGSGTQLSVL.

The V call is TRBV12-2, the J call TRBJ2-7; TRBD1, the D gene given by the table, was not confirmed from the DNA. TRBV12-2 is deemed a pseudogene. The CDR3 length is 16 residues. CDR3 sequence: CASRLASVGTSGEQYF. As DNA, the CDR3 is TGTGCAAGTCGCTTAGCGAGTGTCGGGACCTCGGGCGAGCAGTACTTC.

This chain joins TRBV5-5 and TRBJ2-7; TRBD1 aligns across 10 bases. The germline V gene has CDR1 SGHKS and CDR2 YYEKEE (reference sequence). This CDR3 spans 15 amino acids. With 4 bases clipped from V and 4 bases from J, the junction kept 8 bases outside the gene matches. DNA for the CDR3: TGTGCCAGCAGCATACCGGGACAGGGGTTTTACGAGCAGTACTTC. Protein: CASSIPGQGFYEQYF. The variable domain in full, completed from reference TRBV5-5 and TRBJ2-7, reads DAGVTQSPTHLIKTRGQQVTLRCSPISGHKSVSWYQQVLGQGPQFIFQYYEKEERGRGNFPDRFSARQFPNYSSELNVNALLLGDSALYLCASSIPGQGFYEQYFGPGTRLTVT.